Listed below are T cell receptor beta chains from one sample, sequenced in a study of shared clonotypes between healthy human individuals. Here immunoSEQ multiplex PCR was the method, and the copy in TCRdb shows in-frame clones only, minus some. Among about 230,000 clones, 65% to 70% were seen once, and the ten largest hold approximately 12%. The sample taken for sequencing was memory CD4+ T cells sorted from blood. The receptors stem from a man aged 30 to 45 in good health. Both conserved end residues are part of each CDR3.

J,V,CDR3
TRBJ2-7,TRBV15,CATSRGGAVSSYEQYF
TRBJ1-1,TRBV5-1,CASSTGTVHMNTEAFF
TRBJ2-5,TRBV7-3,CASRIAGVGETQYF
TRBJ2-1,TRBV19,CASSIAPSSYNEQFF
TRBJ2-1,TRBV7-9,CASSLAGPATSYNEQFF
TRBJ2-5,TRBV28,CASLAGDSETQYF
TRBJ2-2,TRBV10-1,CASSESGRGELFF
TRBJ2-3,TRBV9,CASSVGLAGAPDTQYF
TRBJ1-2,TRBV7-2,CASSLTVNYGYTF
TRBJ2-1,TRBV27,CASSARLAGGNEQFF
TRBJ1-1,TRBV15,CATSRGGQGNTEAFF
TRBJ2-5,TRBV5-1,CASSFPGAGTETQYF
TRBJ1-5,TRBV5-6,CASSLGMDNQPQHF
TRBJ2-3,TRBV11-3,CASSLGDKSTDTQYF
TRBJ2-1,TRBV15,CATSRDYNEQFF
TRBJ2-1,TRBV5-1,CASSSRTSGEKNEQFF
TRBJ2-1,TRBV6-4,CASSPEGTGINEQFF
TRBJ2-5,TRBV28,CASSSRSTAGFQETQYF
TRBJ1-5,TRBV5-8,CASSFTGGSNQPQHF
TRBJ2-1,TRBV11-2,CASSYTTGSGEQFF
TRBJ1-1,TRBV19,CASSTTGRTEAFF
TRBJ2-5,TRBV19,CASSIDKGPGETQYF
TRBJ1-2,TRBV28,CASSQSGDRGLWGRFYGYTF
TRBJ1-2,TRBV2,CASSLRGNYGYTF
TRBJ2-7,TRBV5-1,CASSFILAGVPTEQYF
TRBJ2-3,TRBV12-2,CASRFSMRGGYTDTQYF
TRBJ1-2,TRBV28,CASHQAGRRDGYTF
TRBJ2-3,TRBV5-1,CASSFAGATDTQYF
TRBJ2-7,TRBV5-1,CASSLVGGGESHEQYF